These T cell receptor beta chains were read from a single sample in a study of regulatory T cells in long-lasting Graves disease. TCRdb independently ran MiXCR on the multiplex PCR reads; one entry per CDR3 protein. In the table there are 450,000 to 600,000 distinct CDR3 sequences, roughly 12% of which are singletons. These sequences were also reported in another study, on T cells in Graves' hyperthyroidism and ophthalmopathy.

Source: peripheral blood mononuclear cells (PBMCs), taken at new diagnosis, from a patient treated with antithyroid drugs. Receptors originate from a man aged 30 to 45 with Graves disease. CDR3s include the opening cysteine and the closing phenylalanine or tryptophan. D genes are given only for firm matches. Clone size is shown for a subset of rows, as once, few, many or a class of expanded clone.

many,TRBV29-1,-,TRBJ1-1,CSVDRSEAFF,TGCAGCGTTGATAGGTCTGAAGCTTTCTTT
many,TRBV20-1,-,TRBJ2-7,CSAPTIGNEQYF,TGCAGTGCCCCAACAATCGGTAACGAGCAGTACTTC
-,TRBV18,TRBD2,TRBJ2-2,CASSQGLAGTTGELFF,TGTGCCAGCTCACAGGGACTAGCGGGAACCACCGGGGAGCTGTTTTTT
few,TRBV19,-,TRBJ1-2,CASRQELNYGYTF,TGTGCCAGTAGGCAGGAACTTAACTATGGCTACACCTTC
many,TRBV20-1,-,TRBJ2-3,CSARGGRPEISDTQYF,TGCAGTGCTAGAGGAGGGAGGCCCGAAATTTCGGATACGCAGTATTTT
-,TRBV20-1,TRBD2,TRBJ2-3,CSAGGVPGLAEDTQYF,TGCAGTGCCGGGGGCGTACCGGGACTAGCAGAAGATACGCAGTATTTT
many,TRBV27,-,TRBJ2-5,CASSKWTASQETQYF,TGTGCCAGCAGTAAATGGACCGCATCCCAAGAGACCCAGTACTTC
-,TRBV20-1,-,TRBJ1-5,CSARVGFGSNQPQHF,TGCAGTGCTAGAGTGGGTTTCGGTAGCAATCAGCCCCAGCATTTT
many,TRBV24-1,TRBD1,TRBJ2-1,CATSAWYRGGEQFF,TGTGCCACCAGTGCCTGGTACAGGGGTGGCGAGCAGTTCTTC
many,TRBV27,-,TRBJ2-1,CASSSASSYYNEQFF,TGTGCCAGCAGTTCGGCTAGCTCTTACTACAATGAGCAGTTCTTC
many,TRBV10-1,TRBD1,TRBJ1-1,CASQGAGNTEAFF,TGCGCCTCCCAGGGGGCTGGAAACACTGAAGCTTTCTTT
few,TRBV4-1,TRBD1,TRBJ2-7,CASSVRTGQGPYEQYF,TGCGCCAGCAGCGTTCGGACCGGACAGGGGCCCTACGAGCAGTACTTC
few,TRBV20-1,-,TRBJ2-1,CSARDRIEQFF,TGCAGTGCTAGAGATAGGATTGAGCAGTTCTTC
once,TRBV9,-,TRBJ2-1,CASSVALSSGEQFF,TGTGCCAGCAGCGTAGCTTTGAGTTCTGGGGAGCAGTTCTTC
many,TRBV10-1,TRBD2,TRBJ2-7,CASREGLAGPYEQYF,TGCGCCAGCAGGGAAGGACTAGCGGGGCCATACGAGCAGTACTTC
many,TRBV20-1,-,TRBJ2-3,CSAREGTAGVADTQYF,TGCAGTGCTAGAGAAGGGACAGCGGGAGTGGCAGATACGCAGTATTTT
many,TRBV24-1,TRBD2,TRBJ2-1,CATSDLITSGRHEQFF,TGTGCCACCAGTGATTTGATCACTAGCGGGAGGCATGAGCAGTTCTTC
many,TRBV27,TRBD1,TRBJ1-2,CASSSRDRAYGYTF,TGTGCCAGCAGCTCCCGGGACAGGGCCTATGGCTACACCTTC
-,TRBV9,TRBD1,TRBJ1-1,CASSPSSVGQGAFF,TGTGCCAGCAGCCCAAGTTCAGTGGGACAGGGAGCTTTCTTT
many,TRBV15,-,TRBJ2-1,CATSRDPAEQFF,TGTGCCACCAGCAGAGATCCGGCAGAGCAGTTCTTC
-,TRBV18,-,TRBJ2-5,CASSPTMAGRETQYF,TGTGCCAGCTCACCAACAATGGCGGGACGGGAGACCCAGTACTTC
-,TRBV12-3/TRBV12-4,-,TRBJ1-1,CASGQGIEAFF,TGTGCCAGCGGCCAGGGTATTGAAGCTTTCTTT
-,TRBV5-1,-,TRBJ1-1,CASSLSGSHTEAFF,TGCGCCAGCAGCTTGTCGGGAAGCCACACTGAAGCTTTCTTT
many,TRBV20-1,-,TRBJ1-2,CSAAARDGPRSYTF,TGCAGTGCTGCGGCTCGGGACGGTCCCCGTAGCTACACCTTC
-,TRBV11-2,TRBD1,TRBJ1-2,CASSLDLRGRTFYGYTF,TGTGCCAGCAGCTTAGATTTAAGGGGGCGCACTTTCTATGGCTACACCTTC
many,TRBV7-9,-,TRBJ2-3,CASSFALGGPGTQYF,TGTGCCAGCAGCTTCGCATTGGGTGGGCCGGGTACGCAGTATTTT
-,TRBV19,TRBD1,TRBJ2-1,CASSIADRGPYNEQFF,TGTGCCAGTAGTATCGCCGATAGGGGGCCTTACAATGAGCAGTTCTTC
-,TRBV29-1,TRBD1,TRBJ1-2,CSAGSGTGGGYTF,TGCAGCGCCGGGTCCGGGACAGGTGGTGGCTACACCTTC
many,TRBV27,-,TRBJ2-1,CASTHGGTQQFF,TGTGCCAGCACCCATGGTGGGACTCAGCAGTTCTTC
many,TRBV24-1,TRBD2,TRBJ2-1,CATSDLTSGPYNEQFF,TGTGCCACCAGTGATTTGACTAGCGGACCCTACAATGAGCAGTTCTTC
many,TRBV7-9,TRBD2,TRBJ2-2,CASSPTGMSGRYTGELFF,TGTGCCAGCAGCCCTACGGGGATGAGCGGGAGATACACCGGGGAGCTGTTTTTT
few,TRBV7-7,-,TRBJ1-5,CASSLGGGRSNQPQHF,TGTGCCAGCAGCTTAGGAGGGGGTCGGAGCAATCAGCCCCAGCATTTT
many,TRBV9,TRBD2,TRBJ2-1,CASSVDPGGPNEQFF,TGTGCCAGCAGCGTAGATCCGGGAGGGCCGAATGAGCAGTTCTTC
many,TRBV12-5,-,TRBJ1-5,CASDPGASNQPQHF,TGTGCTAGTGACCCGGGAGCAAGCAATCAGCCCCAGCATTTT
-,TRBV29-1,TRBD1,TRBJ1-5,CSVQTGGGQPQHF,TGCAGCGTTCAGACAGGGGGAGGTCAGCCCCAGCATTTT
-,TRBV7-3,-,TRBJ1-2,CASSPTVHYGHTF,TGTGCCAGCAGCCCGACCGTCCATTATGGCCACACCTTC
-,TRBV7-9,TRBD2,TRBJ2-7,CASSPSWRELHEQYF,TGTGCCAGCAGCCCATCCTGGCGGGAGCTGCACGAGCAGTACTTC
many,TRBV7-8,-,TRBJ2-2,CASSLRTGITNTGELFF,TGTGCCAGCAGCTTACGAACAGGGATAACGAACACCGGGGAGCTGTTTTTT
-,TRBV5-4,-,TRBJ2-7,CASSEAGIGSREQYF,TGTGCCAGCAGCGAGGCCGGGATTGGGAGCAGGGAGCAGTACTTC
few,TRBV5-1,TRBD2,TRBJ2-1,CASSPIAGEQFF,TGCGCCAGCAGCCCTATAGCGGGAGAGCAGTTCTTC
many,TRBV28,TRBD2,TRBJ2-3,CASSQIPGLAGDTQYF,TGTGCCAGCAGCCAAATACCGGGACTAGCGGGGGATACGCAGTATTTT
many,TRBV27,-,TRBJ1-6,CASSLLVWGREANSPLHF,TGTGCCAGCAGTTTATTGGTGTGGGGGCGCGAGGCTAATTCACCCCTCCACTTT